The clone carrying this TCR beta chain has a single count. V dropped 5 bases and J dropped 5; count of bases not matched to a gene: 6. Germline V CDR1 and CDR2: SGHTA, FQGNSA. The CDR3 is made up of 14 amino acids. Assay: immunoSEQ multiplex PCR; the TCRdb copy retains only in-frame clones and omits some. The sample has under 100,000 clones, about 82% seen once; the top ten hold approximately 8.6%. The data stem from a study of radiation and T cells in renal cell carcinoma. The time point: blood 4 weeks post-SBRT, at nephrectomy. Stated treatment: 15 Gy SBRT to primary tumor, nephrectomy 4 weeks later.

The input for sequencing was blood, taken from a patient whose treatment included radiotherapy and nephrectomy. The TCR was taken from a man aged 50-59 years with renal cell carcinoma. The rearrangement links TRBV7-2 to TRBJ2-4, with 7 bases fitting TRBD1. The CDR3 region is CASSPGTVQNIQYF. The DNA for the CDR3 is TGTGCCAGCAGCCCGGGGACAGTACAAAACATTCAGTACTTC. The full variable domain, completed using reference TRBV7-2 and TRBJ2-4, is GAGVSQSPSNKVTEKGKDVELRCDPISGHTALYWYRQSLGQGLEFLIYFQGNSAPDKSGLPSDRFSAERTGGSVSTLTIQRTQQEDSAVYLCASSPGTVQNIQYFGAGTRLSVL.